Described below is a single T cell receptor (beta chain) sequence and its context. Antigen specificity is unknown. Data came from immunoSEQ multiplex PCR; TCRdb stores just in-frame clones and leaves some out. The sample shows fewer than 180,000 clones, around 90% of them seen only once. Trimming removed 1 base from V and 13 bases from J, with 23 bases in between. This CDR3 is 16 amino acids long. The germline V gene has CDR1 LNHNV and CDR2 YYDKDF (reference sequence). The data derive from a study of T cell responses to AZD1222 COVID-19 vaccine. Study results and limitations: The reported proportion of spike-specific TCRs targeting unmutated variant regions was nearly half. Of the AZD1222 recipients, only five or six were seropositive at baseline. Vaccine-associated CD4 TCRs spanned spike, dominant at 160-218 and 743-854.

This rearrangement joins TRBV15 to TRBJ1-5; D may be TRBD1 (5 bases). The TCR comes from an adult who received the AZD1222 COVID-19 vaccine. Source: peripheral blood, taken 28 days after the second AZD1222 dose. CDR3 region: CATSRGGTSAPVLQHF. The CDR3 bases are TGTGCCACCAGCAGAGGGGGGACGTCGGCTCCAGTTCTACAGCATTTT.